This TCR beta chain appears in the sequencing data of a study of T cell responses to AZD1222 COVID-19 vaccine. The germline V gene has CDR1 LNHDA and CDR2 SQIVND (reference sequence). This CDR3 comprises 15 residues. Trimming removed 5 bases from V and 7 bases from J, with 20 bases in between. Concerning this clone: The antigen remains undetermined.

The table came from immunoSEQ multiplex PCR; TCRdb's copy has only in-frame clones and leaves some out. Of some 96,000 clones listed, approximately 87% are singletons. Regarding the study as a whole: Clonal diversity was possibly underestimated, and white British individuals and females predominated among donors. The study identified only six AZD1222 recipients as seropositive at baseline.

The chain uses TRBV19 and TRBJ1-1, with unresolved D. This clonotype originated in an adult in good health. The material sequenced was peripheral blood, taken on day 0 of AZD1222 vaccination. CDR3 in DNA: TGTGCCAGTAGTTATCCCAGCGGCCCGATTGGTGAAGCTTTCTTT. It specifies CASSYPSGPIGEAFF.